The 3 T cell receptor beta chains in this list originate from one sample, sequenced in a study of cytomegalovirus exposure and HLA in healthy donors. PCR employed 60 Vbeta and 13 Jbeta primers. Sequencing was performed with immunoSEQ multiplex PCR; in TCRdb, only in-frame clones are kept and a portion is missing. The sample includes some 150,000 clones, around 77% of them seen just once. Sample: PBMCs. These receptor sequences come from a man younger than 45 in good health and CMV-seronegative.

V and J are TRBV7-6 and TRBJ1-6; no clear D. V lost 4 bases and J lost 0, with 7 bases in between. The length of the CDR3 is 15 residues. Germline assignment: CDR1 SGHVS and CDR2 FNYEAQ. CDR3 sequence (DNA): TGTGCCAGCAGCTCTTCCAGCTCCTATAATTCACCCCTCCACTTT. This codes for CASSSSSSYNSPLHF.

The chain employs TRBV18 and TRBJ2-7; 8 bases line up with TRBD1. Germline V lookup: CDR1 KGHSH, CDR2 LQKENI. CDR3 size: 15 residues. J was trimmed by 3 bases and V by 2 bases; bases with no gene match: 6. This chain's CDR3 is CASSPLGQGFYEQYF. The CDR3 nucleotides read TGTGCCAGCTCACCATTAGGACAGGGATTCTACGAGCAGTACTTC.

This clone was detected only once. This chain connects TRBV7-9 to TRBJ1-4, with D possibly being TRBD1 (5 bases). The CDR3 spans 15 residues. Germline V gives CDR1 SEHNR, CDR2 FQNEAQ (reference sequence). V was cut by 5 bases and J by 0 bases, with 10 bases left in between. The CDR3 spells CASSPGGATNEKLFF. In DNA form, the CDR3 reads TGTGCCAGCAGCCCGGGGGGAGCAACTAATGAAAAACTGTTTTTT.